Listed here are 5 T cell receptor beta chains from one sample, sequenced in a study of blood T cells in healthy people across ages (dated by TCRdb to 2014 to 2015). The library was produced with 5' RACE. The reads were generated on an Illumina HiSeq 2500. A second PCR of about 6 to 12 cycles was run with a J-beta primer mix and a sample-barcoded 5' primer. Using fastp trimming at Q25 and MiXCR clonotype assembly, TCRdb reanalyzed the public sequencing data and kept in-frame beta chains. Each CDR3 protein gets just one entry, which takes the most common genes and DNA from the rows behind it. The sample table lists fewer than 650,000 distinct CDR3 sequences, about a quarter of them with a count of one. Approximately 3.3% of the sample goes to the ten largest clones. The sample was also reused in another study, on T cells of mothers and their children.

Material for sequencing was blood. These receptors were taken from a boy aged 2-9 years in good health.

Note on this clonotype: The junction departs from germline at one end; a sequencing error may be responsible. The chain carries TRBV7-8 and TRBJ2-1; D perhaps matches TRBD2 (6 bases). Germline values: CDR1 SGHVS, CDR2 FQNEAQ. The CDR3 has 15 residues. In DNA form, the CDR3 reads TGTGCCAGCAGCCTCATGGGAGGAACCTACAATGAGCGGTTCTTC. It specifies CASSLMGGTYNERFF.

V is TRBV15 and J is TRBJ2-7, with D maybe TRBD1 (6 bases). Germline V lookup: CDR1 LNHNV, CDR2 YYDKDF (reference sequence). The germline V and J ends were trimmed by 4 bases and 3 bases, with 19 bases remaining between them. This CDR3 spans 16 amino acids. The DNA of the CDR3 is TGTGCCACCAGCAAGGACTTTTACCGGGGACACTACGAGCAGTACTTC. This sequence encodes CATSKDFYRGHYEQYF.

This clonotype was detected a few times. The chain uses TRBV7-3 and TRBJ2-4; TRBD2 might be the D (7 bases). Trimming took off 2 bases at V and 3 bases at J, with 14 bases between the two ends. CDR1 SGHTA and CDR2 FQGTGA come from the germline V gene. The CDR3 covers 16 residues. The CDR3 DNA reads as TGTGCCAGCAGCTTAGGGGGGGGCCTCGGCAAAAACATTCAGTACTTC. It is translated as CASSLGGGLGKNIQYF. Variable domain in full (rest from reference TRBV7-3 and TRBJ2-4): GAGVSQTPSNKVTEKGKYVELRCDPISGHTALYWYRQSLGQGPEFLIYFQGTGAADDSGLPNDRFFAVRPEGSVSTLKIQRTERGDSAVYLCASSLGGGLGKNIQYFGAGTRLSVL.

The rearrangement joins TRBV6-5 to TRBJ1-1; D ambiguous. Trimming cost V 0 bases and J 5 bases, with 10 bases left between them. CDR1 and CDR2 (germline): MNHEY, SVGAGI. The CDR3 runs 14 residues. The chain's CDR3 is CASSYSIGFTEAFF. CDR3 nucleotides: TGTGCCAGCAGTTACTCGATTGGGTTTACTGAAGCTTTCTTT.

This clonotype has just a few counts. The CDR3 here is CASSDRRERNEQFF. The CDR3 DNA sequence: TGTGCCAGCAGTGACCGGCGGGAGAGGAATGAGCAGTTCTTC. The chain has TRBV12-3 or TRBV12-4 and TRBJ2-5, with TRBD2 matching 7 bases. TRBJ2-1 matches the DNA end more closely, so the J call is doubtful. CDR3 length: 14 amino acids.